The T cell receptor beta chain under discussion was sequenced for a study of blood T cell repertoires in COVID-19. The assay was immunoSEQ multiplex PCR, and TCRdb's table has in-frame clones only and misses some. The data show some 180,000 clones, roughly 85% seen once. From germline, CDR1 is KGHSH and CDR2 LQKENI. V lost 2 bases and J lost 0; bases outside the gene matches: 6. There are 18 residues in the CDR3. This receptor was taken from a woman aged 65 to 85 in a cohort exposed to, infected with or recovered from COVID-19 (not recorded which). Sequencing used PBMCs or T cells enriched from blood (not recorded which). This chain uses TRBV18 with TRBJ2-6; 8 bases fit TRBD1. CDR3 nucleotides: TGTGCCAGCTCACCATTTGGGGACAGGAGCTCTGGGGCCAACGTCCTGACTTTC. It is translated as CASSPFGDRSSGANVLTF.